This TCR beta chain was identified in a study of technical replicates of blood from several donors. This clone occurred once. The CDR3 sequence is 14 residues long. Germline CDR1 is SGHDT and CDR2 is YYEEEE. Trimming took 2 bases from V and 2 from J, leaving 11 bases between them. Clones were sequenced by immunoSEQ multiplex PCR, and TCRdb holds only the in-frame ones, with some missing. This table has some 64,000 clones, roughly 86% appearing once. The sample comprised PBMCs. The chain has TRBV5-6 and TRBJ2-7; the D gene is possibly TRBD1 (5 bases). This clonotype was obtained from a human donor in good health. Some clones in this sample may be carry-over from other donors' samples. The CDR3 coding sequence is TGTGCCAGCAGCTTCCGCAGGGTGCCCTACGAGCAGTACTTC. Its translation is CASSFRRVPYEQYF. Looking up the rest from reference TRBV5-6 and TRBJ2-7 gives the full variable domain: DAGVTQSPTHLIKTRGQQVTLRCSPKSGHDTVSWYQQALGQGPQFIFQYYEEEERQRGNFPDRFSGHQFPNYSSELNVNALLLGDSALYLCASSFRRVPYEQYFGPGTRLTVT.